Detailed here is one T cell receptor beta chain. This entry belongs to a study of T cells after posttransplantation cyclophosphamide. Cyclophosphamide on days +3 and +4 followed busulfan-fludarabine conditioning and a marrow graft. TCRdb keeps only in-frame clones here, not all; method: immunoSEQ multiplex PCR. The sample lists about 17,000 clones; around 73% were seen once. The CDR3 sequence is 13 residues long. Trimming cost V 0 bases and J 4 bases; bases outside gene matches: 1. Looked up from germline, CDR1 is SGDLS and CDR2 is YYNGEE. The chain has TRBV9 and TRBJ2-7, with 7 nucleotides matching TRBD1. The TCR was taken from a female patient aged 35 to 55 who received an allogeneic stem cell transplant from a related donor, was CMV-positive, and had no GVHD. The graft donor may have contributed some T cells. Material: CD8+ T cells sorted from PBMCs, obtained roughly 250 weeks after a stem cell transplant with posttransplant cyclophosphamide. CDR3 region: CASSVEGAYEQYF. The CDR3, as DNA: TGTGCCAGCAGCGTAGAGGGGGCTTACGAGCAGTACTTC.